This note documents a single T cell receptor (beta chain) sequence. Patients from Seattle were sampled longitudinally, starting during active infection. V lost 4 bases to trimming and J lost 3 bases; unmatched junction nucleotides: 3. Germline V CDR1 and CDR2: LNHDA, SQIVND (reference sequence). This CDR3 has 13 amino acids. As originally analysed: By means of reference gene primer amplification, nucleated cell counts were estimated. TCRdb's copy holds only in-frame clones and misses some; the assay was immunoSEQ multiplex PCR. The V and J calls and the clone size are those of that table, but D and trimming were determined from the DNA. This table has 300,000 to 400,000 clones, almost 90% appearing once. This entry is derived from a study of blood T cell repertoires in COVID-19. Across the study: Sites across the United States, Italy and Spain contributed samples from acute and convalescent COVID-19. PBMCs, B-cell-depleted T cells, or T cells were the source of the cDNA or gDNA that made up the material.

The sample comprised peripheral blood. The TCR comes from a woman in her 70s with COVID-19, enrolled during active disease. The genes are TRBV19 and TRBJ2-7, with TRBD1 identical over 7 bases. The CDR3 sequence is CASSTQGNYEQYF. The DNA for the CDR3 is TGTGCCAGTAGTACACAGGGGAACTACGAGCAGTACTTC.